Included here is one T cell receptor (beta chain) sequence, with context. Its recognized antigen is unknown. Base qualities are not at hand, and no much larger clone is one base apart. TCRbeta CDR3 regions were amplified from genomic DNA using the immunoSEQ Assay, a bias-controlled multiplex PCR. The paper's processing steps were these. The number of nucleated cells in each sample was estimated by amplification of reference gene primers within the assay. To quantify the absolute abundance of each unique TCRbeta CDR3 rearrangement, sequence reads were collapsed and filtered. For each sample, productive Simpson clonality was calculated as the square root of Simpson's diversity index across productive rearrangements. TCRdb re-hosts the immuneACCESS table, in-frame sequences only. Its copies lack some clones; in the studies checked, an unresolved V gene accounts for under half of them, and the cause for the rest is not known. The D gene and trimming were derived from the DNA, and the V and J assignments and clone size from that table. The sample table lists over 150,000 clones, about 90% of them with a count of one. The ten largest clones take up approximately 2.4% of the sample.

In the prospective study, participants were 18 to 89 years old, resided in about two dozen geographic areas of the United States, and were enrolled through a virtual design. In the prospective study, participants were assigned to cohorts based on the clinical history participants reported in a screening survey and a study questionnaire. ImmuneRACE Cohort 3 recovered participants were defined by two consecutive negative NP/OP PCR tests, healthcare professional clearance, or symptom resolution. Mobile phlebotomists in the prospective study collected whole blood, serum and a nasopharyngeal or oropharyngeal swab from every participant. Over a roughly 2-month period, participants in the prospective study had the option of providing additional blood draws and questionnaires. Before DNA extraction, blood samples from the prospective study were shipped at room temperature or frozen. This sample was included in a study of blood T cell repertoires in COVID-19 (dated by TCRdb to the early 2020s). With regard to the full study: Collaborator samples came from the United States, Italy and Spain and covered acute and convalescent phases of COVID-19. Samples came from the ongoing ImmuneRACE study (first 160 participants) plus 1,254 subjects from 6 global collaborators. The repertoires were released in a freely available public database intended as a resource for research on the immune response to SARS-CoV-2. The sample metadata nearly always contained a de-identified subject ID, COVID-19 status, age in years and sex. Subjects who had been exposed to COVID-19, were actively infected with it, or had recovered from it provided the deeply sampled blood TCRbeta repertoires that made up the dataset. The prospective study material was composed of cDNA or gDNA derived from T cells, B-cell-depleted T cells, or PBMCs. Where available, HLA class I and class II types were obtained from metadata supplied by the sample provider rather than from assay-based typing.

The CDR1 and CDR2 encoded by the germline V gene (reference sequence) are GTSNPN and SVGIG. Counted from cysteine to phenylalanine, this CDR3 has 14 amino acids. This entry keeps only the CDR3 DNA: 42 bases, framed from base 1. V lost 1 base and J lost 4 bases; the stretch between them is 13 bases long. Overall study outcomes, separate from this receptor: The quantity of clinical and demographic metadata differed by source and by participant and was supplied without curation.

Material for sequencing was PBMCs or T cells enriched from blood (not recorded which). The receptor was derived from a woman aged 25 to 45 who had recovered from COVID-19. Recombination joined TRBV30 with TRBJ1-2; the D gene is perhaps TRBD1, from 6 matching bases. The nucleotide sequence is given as TGTGCCTGGAGTGCCCCGGGGGGCGGCTATGGCTACACCTTC. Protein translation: CAWSAPGGGYGYTF.